This TCR beta chain was sequenced for a study of blood T cell repertoires in COVID-19. Across the study: Sites in the United States, Italy and Spain provided acute and convalescent COVID-19 samples. The cDNA or gDNA used as material had been derived from T cells, B-cell-depleted T cells, or PBMCs.

Original data processing: Counts of nucleated cells, estimated from reference gene primer amplification, were obtained. TCRdb's table, derived via immunoSEQ multiplex PCR, lists solely in-frame clones and lacks some. For V, J and clone size, that table is used; D and trimming come from the DNA. Found here are under 40,000 clones, over 70% of them singletons; the top ten hold 24%. Germline V gene data show CDR1 as SGHAT and CDR2 as FQNNGV. The trim removed 3 bases at V and 4 bases at J, leaving 2 bases unmatched. The CDR3 totals 15 residues. Sequences were obtained from peripheral blood. The J gene is TRBJ2-7, the V gene TRBV11-2; 14 nucleotides match TRBD2. This receptor was obtained from a man in his fifties or sixties with active or convalescent COVID-19. The CDR3, as DNA: TGTGCCAGCAGCTTCGGGACTAGCGGGGGATACGAGCAGTACGTC. Translated: CASSFGTSGGYEQYV.